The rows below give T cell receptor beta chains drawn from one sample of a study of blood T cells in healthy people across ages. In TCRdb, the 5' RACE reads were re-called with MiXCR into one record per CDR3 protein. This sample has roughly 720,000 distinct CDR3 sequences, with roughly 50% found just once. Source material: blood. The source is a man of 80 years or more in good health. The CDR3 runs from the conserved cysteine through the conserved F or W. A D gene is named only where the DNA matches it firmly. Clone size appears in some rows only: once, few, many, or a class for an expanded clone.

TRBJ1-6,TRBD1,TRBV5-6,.,CASSAGQLNSPLHF,TGTGCCAGCAGCGCGGGACAGCTAAATTCACCCCTCCACTTT
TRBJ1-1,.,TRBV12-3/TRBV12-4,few,CASSLNSGDTEAFF,TGTGCCAGCAGTTTGAACAGTGGCGACACTGAAGCTTTCTTT
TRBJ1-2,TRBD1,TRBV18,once,CASSTGTVNYGYTF,TGTGCCAGCTCAACCGGGACAGTCAACTATGGCTACACCTTC
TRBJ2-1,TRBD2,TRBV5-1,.,CASSIGLAGPGGYNEQFF,TGCGCCAGCAGCATCGGACTAGCGGGGCCGGGAGGGTACAATGAGCAGTTCTTC
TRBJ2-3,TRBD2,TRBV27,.,CASSHTSGRSDRDAYF,TGTGCCAGCAGTCATACTAGCGGGAGGTCTGATAGAGACGCGTATTTT
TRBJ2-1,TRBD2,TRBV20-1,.,CSAKRLAGVNEQFF,TGCAGTGCTAAACGACTAGCGGGAGTAAATGAGCAGTTCTTC
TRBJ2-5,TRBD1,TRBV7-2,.,CASSLRTGLSGAQYF,TGTGCCAGCAGCTTGAGGACAGGCTTGAGTGGTGCCCAGTACTTC
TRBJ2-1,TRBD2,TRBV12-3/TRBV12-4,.,CASNFELAGVSNEQFF,TGTGCCAGCAATTTCGAACTAGCGGGAGTATCCAATGAGCAGTTCTTC
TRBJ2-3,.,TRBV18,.,CASSPLLQGGGTQYF,TGTGCCAGCTCACCCCTTCTTCAGGGGGGTGGTACGCAGTATTTT
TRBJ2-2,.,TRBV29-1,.,CSGTSGVSAGELFF,TGCAGCGGGACCTCGGGAGTCAGCGCCGGGGAGCTGTTTTTT
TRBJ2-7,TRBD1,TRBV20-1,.,CSAVRPGQLFYEQYF,TGCAGTGCTGTCAGGCCGGGACAGTTATTTTACGAGCAGTACTTC
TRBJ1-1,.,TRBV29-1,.,CSVGLGGGDEAFF,TGCAGCGTTGGATTGGGGGGCGGCGATGAAGCTTTCTTT
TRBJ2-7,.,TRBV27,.,CASSLLSGIYEQYF,TGTGCCAGCAGTTTATTGTCAGGGATCTACGAGCAGTACTTC
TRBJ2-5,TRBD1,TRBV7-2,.,CASSLGQGVKTQYF,TGTGCCAGCAGCTTGGGCCAGGGGGTTAAGACCCAGTACTTC
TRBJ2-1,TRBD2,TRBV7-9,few,CASSLGGSNYNEQFF,TGTGCCAGCAGCTTAGGCGGGAGTAACTACAATGAGCAGTTCTTC
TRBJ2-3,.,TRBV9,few,CASSVTPTPSLYTQYF,TGTGCCAGCAGCGTAACTCCCACACCCTCGCTATATACGCAGTATTTT
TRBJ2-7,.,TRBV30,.,CAWSPRGGFSEQYF,TGTGCCTGGAGCCCGAGAGGTGGCTTCTCCGAGCAGTACTTC
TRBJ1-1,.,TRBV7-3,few,CASSLNSRGEAFF,TGTGCCAGCAGCTTAAATAGCCGGGGTGAAGCTTTCTTT
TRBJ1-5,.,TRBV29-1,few,CSVLTGAGPGQPQHF,TGCAGCGTTCTCACCGGGGCAGGGCCCGGTCAGCCCCAGCATTTT
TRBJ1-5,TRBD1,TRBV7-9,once,CASSYSGQGGPYSNQPQHF,TGTGCCAGCAGCTACTCCGGACAGGGGGGGCCTTATAGCAATCAGCCCCAGCATTTT
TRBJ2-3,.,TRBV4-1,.,CASSQEVSGVGAGYAYF,TGCGCCAGCAGCCAAGAAGTTTCGGGCGTAGGGGCCGGATACGCGTATTTT
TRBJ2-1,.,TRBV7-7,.,CASSLGARTYNEQFF,TGTGCTAGCAGCTTAGGCGCCAGGACCTACAATGAGCAGTTCTTC
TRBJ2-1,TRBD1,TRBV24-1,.,CATSDPRTGDVNEQFF,TGTGCCACCAGTGATCCAAGGACAGGGGATGTCAATGAGCAGTTCTTC
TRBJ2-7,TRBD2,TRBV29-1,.,CSVHTRLAGATEQYF,TGCAGCGTGCACACTAGACTAGCGGGAGCGACCGAGCAGTACTTC
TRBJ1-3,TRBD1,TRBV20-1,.,CSARDLDRGTGNTIYF,TGCAGTGCTAGAGATTTGGACAGGGGCACGGGAAACACCATATATTTT
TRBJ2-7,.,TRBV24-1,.,CATSDLTTYEQYF,TGTGCCACCAGTGATTTGACAACCTACGAGCAGTACTTC
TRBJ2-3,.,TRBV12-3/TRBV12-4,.,CASSSQFLYTDTQYF,TGTGCCAGCAGTTCGCAGTTTCTCTACACAGATACGCAGTATTTT